This T cell receptor (beta chain) was identified during a study of blood T cells in healthy people across ages (dated by TCRdb to between 2014 and 2017). Some background on the complete study: In model experiments, template switching captured about one uniquely barcoded TCR beta cDNA molecule for every two T cells. To track age-related changes in TCR beta repertoire diversity, the study relied on deep sequencing normalized with unique cDNA molecular identifiers. Two additional independent replicas of 1 million unique cDNA reads from the same blood draw were analyzed for two donors (one aged 18 to 30 and one aged 80 or older). To avoid experimental bias, donors of different ages were distributed randomly across sequencing lanes. Four age groups were formed from the donors: young (average around 15 years), middle-aged (approximately 39), aged (62) and long-lived (about 80). What the study reported, not specific to this receptor: There was a strong correlation between observed TCR beta diversity and the percentage of naive T cells measured by flow cytometry. Conclusive comparison of naive and antigen-experienced compartments was prevented by the profiling of bulk unsorted PBMCs. Compared with the aged group, the long-lived group had more naive CD4+ T cells, fewer expanded clones and increased TCR diversity, suggesting age selection. Observed TCR beta diversity per million T cells fell roughly linearly with age, and a significant reduction was already apparent by age roughly 40. Because the CMV infection status of the donors was unknown, age-related changes in expanded clonotypes may potentially have been confounded. Total diversity estimates from one million sequenced T cells were considered lower bounds and underestimates.

From the cysteine through the phenylalanine, the CDR3 covers 14 amino acids. The sequence is cut down to CDR3 DNA, 42 bases in frame from base 1. CDR1 is given as DFQATT and CDR2 as SNEGSKA, both from the germline V gene (reference sequence). The V end loses 1 base and the J end loses 5 bases, and a stretch of 14 bases separates them. The donors were roughly 38 Caucasian individuals from Russia, aged roughly 6 to 95 years, who were systemically healthy. About 9.6 milliliters of peripheral blood were collected from each donor into EDTA-treated Vacutainer tubes. Ficoll-Paque density-gradient centrifugation was used to isolate PBMCs, with at least 6.5 million per sample. Total RNA, at least 6 micrograms per sample, was extracted from PBMCs with Trizol reagent. The percentages of naive CD45RAhigh/CD27high T cells were determined by flow cytometry on a PBMC aliquot from every donor. This clonotype has a handful of counts. Which antigen it targets is not known. Base qualities are not recorded, but no much larger clone differs from it by a single base.

Receptors were amplified or captured by 5' RACE. The sample was run on an Illumina HiSeq 2500. A second roughly 6 to 11 cycle PCR used a sample-barcoded 5' primer and a J-beta primer mix. Each TCR beta cDNA molecule received a unique molecular identifier from a template-switch 5' adaptor carrying 12 random nucleotides. At least 2.5 million CDR3-containing paired-end reads were obtained from each sample. First-strand cDNA synthesis was performed from all RNA using the Mint cDNA synthesis kit, with priming by a TRBC-specific oligonucleotide. After uracil-DNA glycosylase treatment, a first 18-cycle PCR used universal primers M1SS and BC2_uni_R on all cDNA. In the source study's methods: Each sample was normalized by randomly selecting 1 million high-quality reads, each carrying a distinct molecular identifier. Reads sharing molecular identifiers were discarded rather than binned into consensus sequences. CDR3 identification, clonotype clustering and error correction used MiTCR with a Q25 quality threshold and the strictest error-elimination algorithm. A nonparametric unseen species model with Euler transformation was used to estimate lower-bound total TCR beta diversity. In TCRdb, the public reads were trimmed at Q25 with fastp and aligned with MiXCR, with productive beta chains retained. Merged by CDR3 protein, the rows form single entries marked with the most common genes and DNA. TCRdb assigned the V and J calls; the authors' analysis was not used. Across this sample there are a few hundred thousand distinct CDR3 sequences, with 27% seen only once. The ten largest account for around a sixth of the sample.

Sequenced material: blood. This TCR was recovered from a woman in her 70s in good health. This receptor chain uses TRBV20-1 and TRBJ2-5; too little of a D gene remains to name it. The CDR3 protein sequence reads: CSARGTGGPETQYF. The DNA sequence is TGCAGTGCTAGAGGGACGGGCGGCCCGGAGACCCAGTACTTC.